Shown below are 13 T cell receptor beta chains from a single sample sequenced in a study of blood T cells in healthy people across ages. Together with a sample-barcoded 5' primer, a J-beta primer mix was included in a second PCR lasting about 6 to 11 cycles. TCRdb itself ran the 5' RACE reads through MiXCR, one entry per CDR3 protein. The data show hundreds of thousands of distinct CDR3 sequences, with approximately 59% seen just once and around 37% held by the top ten. Sequencing was done on a sample of blood. The source is a man in his sixties in good health.

The chain uses TRBV5-1 and TRBJ2-2; 9 bases are a match to TRBD1. The CDR3 is 17 residues long. V lost 4 bases, J lost 0 bases, and 7 bases stayed unmatched. In germline, CDR1 is SGHRS, CDR2 YFSETQ. CDR3 loop: CASSAGTGSTNTGELFF. The CDR3 DNA is TGCGCCAGCAGCGCAGGGACAGGGTCCACGAACACCGGGGAGCTGTTTTTT.

This clonotype was detected only a few times. This sequence joins TRBV29-1 and TRBJ1-1; a weak D match, TRBD1 (5 bases). V was pared by 5 bases and J by 11 bases, with 21 bases between. The CDR3 has 13 amino acids. Germline V gene data show CDR1 as SQVTM and CDR2 as ANQGSEA. The CDR3 loop reads CSVHGPQGWRAFF. Written as DNA, the CDR3 is TGCAGCGTTCACGGTCCGCAGGGATGGCGTGCTTTCTTT.

The chain joins TRBV3-1 to TRBJ2-3; D gene uncertain. Per germline, CDR1 LGHDT and CDR2 YNNKEL (reference sequence). Trimming cost V 3 bases and J 8 bases, with 9 bases left between them. The CDR3 extends over 12 amino acids. The CDR3 reads CASSHGAGTQYF. The CDR3 DNA sequence: TGTGCCAGCAGCCACGGAGCTGGTACGCAGTATTTT.

The rearrangement links TRBV10-3 to TRBJ1-2, with no clear D. This CDR3 has 16 residues. Per the germline V gene, CDR1 is ENHRY and CDR2 is SYGVKD. Trimming took off 2 bases at V and 8 bases at J, with 21 bases between the two ends. CDR3 loop: CAISEEKRGPLGGYTF. Here the CDR3 DNA reads TGTGCCATCAGTGAGGAAAAACGCGGGCCCCTTGGGGGCTACACCTTC.

The rearrangement links TRBV5-5 to TRBJ1-2, with 11 bases identical to TRBD1. Germline V gene data show CDR1 as SGHKS and CDR2 as YYEKEE (reference sequence). V lost 2 bases and J lost 8; bases outside the gene matches: 8. The CDR3 contains 15 residues. The chain's CDR3 is CASSFRDRGAEGYTF. The CDR3 DNA sequence: TGTGCCAGCAGCTTCCGGGACAGGGGGGCGGAAGGCTACACCTTC.

This clonotype was recorded a few times. The V call is TRBV20-1, the J call TRBJ2-4; D unclear. Germline loops: CDR1 DFQATT, CDR2 SNEGSKA (reference sequence). There are 11 residues in the CDR3. With 3 bases removed from V and 13 bases from J, the gap between germline ends came to 13 bases. CDR3 amino acids: CSASSPVEQYF. The CDR3 DNA is TGCAGTGCTAGCTCCCCGGTTGAGCAGTACTTC.

The chain employs TRBV20-1 and TRBJ2-7; D remains unclear. Per germline, CDR1 DFQATT and CDR2 SNEGSKA (reference sequence). The length of the CDR3 is 11 residues. V was cut by 8 bases and J by 7 bases, with 15 bases left in between. CDR3: CSHGRPNEQYF. CDR3 sequence (DNA): TGCAGTCATGGGCGTCCCAATGAGCAGTACTTC.

The chain carries TRBV6-2 or TRBV6-3 and TRBJ1-1; D unclear. Germline CDR1 MNHEY, CDR2 SVGEGT. V dropped 1 base and J dropped 3 bases, with 0 bases sitting between them. The CDR3 runs 11 residues. Here the CDR3 reads CASSYYTEAFF. CDR3 bases: TGTGCCAGCAGTTACTACACTGAAGCTTTCTTT.

The chain recombines TRBV7-2 with TRBJ1-4; 7 bases align to TRBD1. The CDR3 has 16 amino acids. V lost 4 bases to trimming and J lost 6 bases; unmatched junction nucleotides: 11. The germline V gene encodes CDR1 SGHTA and CDR2 FQGNSA. CDR3 in DNA: TGTGCCAGCAGCTCACCACCCGGGACAGCATATGAAAAACTGTTTTTT. It is translated as CASSSPPGTAYEKLFF.

V gene TRBV2 combines with J gene TRBJ2-1; D might be TRBD1 (6 bases). This CDR3 is built from 16 residues. The V end was cut by 5 bases, the J end by 6 bases, with 20 bases between. Germline V gives CDR1 SNHLY, CDR2 FYNNEI. The CDR3 nucleotides are TGTGCCAGCAGTCAGATCCTAGACAGGTTATCCAATGAGCAGTTCTTC. It translates to CASSQILDRLSNEQFF.

V gene TRBV7-2 combines with J gene TRBJ2-3; D might be TRBD2 (6 bases). With 5 bases removed from V and 5 bases from J, the gap between germline ends came to 17 bases. Germline V gene lookup returns CDR1 SGHTA and CDR2 FQGNSA. This CDR3 region has 15 residues. The CDR3 spells CASSPRDPGRDTQYF. CDR3 DNA sequence: TGTGCCAGCAGCCCGCGGGATCCAGGAAGAGATACGCAGTATTTT.

A single count supports this clonotype. The chain has TRBV6-5 and TRBJ2-5, with D uncertain. The end of the DNA is better explained by TRBJ2-7, so the J call may be wrong. The length of the CDR3 is 14 residues. Germline V CDR1 and CDR2: MNHEY, SVGAGI. This CDR3 reads CASSYSGQTYEQYF. The CDR3, as DNA: TGTGCCAGCAGTTACTCCGGGCAAACCTACGAGCAGTACTTC.

The chain joins TRBV5-1 to TRBJ1-2; D is undetermined. Germline V gives CDR1 SGHRS, CDR2 YFSETQ. V was shortened by 7 bases and J by 2 bases, with 12 bases between the two germline ends. The length of the CDR3 is 13 residues. The CDR3 here is CASSDGRNYGYTF. CDR3 sequence (DNA): TGCGCCAGCTCTGACGGTAGGAACTATGGCTACACCTTC.